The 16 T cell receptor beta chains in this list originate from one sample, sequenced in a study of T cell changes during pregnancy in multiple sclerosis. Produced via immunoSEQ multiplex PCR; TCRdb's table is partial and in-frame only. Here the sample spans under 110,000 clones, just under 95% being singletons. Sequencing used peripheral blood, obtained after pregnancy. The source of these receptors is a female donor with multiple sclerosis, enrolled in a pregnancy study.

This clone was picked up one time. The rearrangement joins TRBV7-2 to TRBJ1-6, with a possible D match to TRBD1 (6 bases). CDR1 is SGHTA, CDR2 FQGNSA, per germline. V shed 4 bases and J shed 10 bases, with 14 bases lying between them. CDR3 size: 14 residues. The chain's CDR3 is CASSSGPGESPLHF. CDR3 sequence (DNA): TGTGCCAGCAGCTCCGGGCCAGGGGAATCACCCCTCCACTTT.

This CDR3 is CASSPGTGDIQPQHF. The DNA for the CDR3 is TGTGCCAGCAGCCCCGGGACAGGGGACATTCAGCCCCAGCATTTT. This sequence joins TRBV28 and TRBJ1-5, with 10 nucleotides matching TRBD1. This CDR3 has 15 amino acids. With 6 bases clipped from V and 6 bases from J, the junction kept 8 bases outside the gene matches. Germline V CDR1 and CDR2: MDHEN, SYDVKM.

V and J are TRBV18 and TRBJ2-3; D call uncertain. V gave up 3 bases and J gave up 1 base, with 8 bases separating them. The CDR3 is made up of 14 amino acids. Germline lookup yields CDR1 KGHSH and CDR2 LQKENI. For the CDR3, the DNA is TGTGCCAGCTCACCCCTACTCGGCACAGATACGCAGTATTTT. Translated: CASSPLLGTDTQYF.

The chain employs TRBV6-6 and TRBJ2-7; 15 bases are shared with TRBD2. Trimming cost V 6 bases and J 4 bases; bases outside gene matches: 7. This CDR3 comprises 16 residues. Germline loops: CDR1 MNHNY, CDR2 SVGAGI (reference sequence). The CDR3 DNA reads TGTGCCAGCAGCCGGACTAGCGGGGGGGCCTCGTACGAGCAGTACTTC. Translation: CASSRTSGGASYEQYF.

Written as DNA, the CDR3 is TGTGCCAGTAGTTCGGAGGGGTTCCAGCCCCAGCATTTT. It encodes CASSSEGFQPQHF. The chain carries TRBV19 and TRBJ1-5, with TRBD1 as a possible D gene (5 bases). The CDR3 loop spans 13 amino acids. Germline CDR1 LNHDA, CDR2 SQIVND (reference sequence). V lost 5 bases to trimming and J lost 7 bases, with 12 bases between them.

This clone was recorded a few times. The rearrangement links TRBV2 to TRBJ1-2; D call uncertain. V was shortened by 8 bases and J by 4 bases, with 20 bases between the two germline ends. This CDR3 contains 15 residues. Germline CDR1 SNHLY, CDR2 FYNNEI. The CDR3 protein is CASASPVKGGYGYTF. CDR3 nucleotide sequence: TGTGCCAGCGCCTCCCCGGTGAAGGGAGGCTATGGCTACACCTTC.

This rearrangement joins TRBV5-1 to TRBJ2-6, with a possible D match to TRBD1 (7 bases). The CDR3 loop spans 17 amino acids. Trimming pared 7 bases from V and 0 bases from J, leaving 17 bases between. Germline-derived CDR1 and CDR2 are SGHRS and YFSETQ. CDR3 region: CASVEGAANSGANVLTF. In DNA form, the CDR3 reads TGCGCCAGCGTGGAGGGGGCAGCAAACTCTGGGGCCAACGTCCTGACTTTC. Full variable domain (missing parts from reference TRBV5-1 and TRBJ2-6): KAGVTQTPRYLIKTRGQQVTLSCSPISGHRSVSWYQQTPGQGLQFLFEYFSETQRNKGNFPGRFSGRQFSNSRSEMNVSTLELGDSALYLCASVEGAANSGANVLTFGAGSRLTVL.

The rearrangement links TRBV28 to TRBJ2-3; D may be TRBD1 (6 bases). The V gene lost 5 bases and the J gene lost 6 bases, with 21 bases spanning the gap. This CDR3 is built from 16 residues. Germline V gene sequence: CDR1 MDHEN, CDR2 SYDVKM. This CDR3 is CASSRTELAVGDTQYF. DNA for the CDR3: TGTGCCAGCAGTCGGACAGAGCTTGCTGTCGGGGATACGCAGTATTTT.

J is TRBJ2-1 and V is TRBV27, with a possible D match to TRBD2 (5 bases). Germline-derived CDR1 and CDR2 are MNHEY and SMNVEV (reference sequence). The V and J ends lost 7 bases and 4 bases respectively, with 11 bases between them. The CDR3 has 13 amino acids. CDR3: CASTPRGYNEQFF. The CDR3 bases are TGTGCCAGCACCCCCCGGGGTTACAATGAGCAGTTCTTC.

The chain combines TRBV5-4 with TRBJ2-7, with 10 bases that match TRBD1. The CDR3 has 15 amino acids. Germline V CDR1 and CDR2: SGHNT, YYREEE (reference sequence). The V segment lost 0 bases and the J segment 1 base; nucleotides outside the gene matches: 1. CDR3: CASSLGDRGSYEQYF. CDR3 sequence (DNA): TGTGCCAGCAGCTTGGGGGACAGGGGTTCCTACGAGCAGTACTTC.

The CDR3 DNA is TGTGCCAGCACCCTCCCAAGGAGAGGCGGGCATGGCTACACCTTC. It yields the protein CASTLPRRGGHGYTF. This chain joins TRBV28 and TRBJ1-2; no firm D call. The ends were cut back, 7 bases at V and 6 bases at J, with 21 bases in the middle. The germline V gene encodes CDR1 MDHEN and CDR2 SYDVKM. The CDR3 runs to 15 residues.

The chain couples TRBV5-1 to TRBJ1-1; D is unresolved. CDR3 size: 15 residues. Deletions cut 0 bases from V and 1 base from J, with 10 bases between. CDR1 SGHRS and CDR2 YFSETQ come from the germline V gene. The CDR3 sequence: CASSLGPGSNTEAFF. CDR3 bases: TGCGCCAGCAGCTTGGGGCCGGGGTCGAACACTGAAGCTTTCTTT.

The CDR3 region has the DNA TGTGCCAGCAGTGAGTCAATCGAGCAGTACTTC. Amino acids: CASSESIEQYF. The rearrangement joins TRBV2 to TRBJ2-7; D not resolved. The length of the CDR3 is 11 residues. The V end lost 3 bases, the J end lost 6 bases, and 6 bases lay between the germline ends. Germline CDR1 and CDR2: SNHLY and FYNNEI.

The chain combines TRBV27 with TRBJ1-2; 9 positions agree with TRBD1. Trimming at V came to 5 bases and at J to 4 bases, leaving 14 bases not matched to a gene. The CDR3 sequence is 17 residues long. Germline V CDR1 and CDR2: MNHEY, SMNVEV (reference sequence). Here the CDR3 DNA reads TGTGCCAGCAGTCCCCTATCGAAGACAGGGGGAGGCTATGGCTACACCTTC. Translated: CASSPLSKTGGGYGYTF.

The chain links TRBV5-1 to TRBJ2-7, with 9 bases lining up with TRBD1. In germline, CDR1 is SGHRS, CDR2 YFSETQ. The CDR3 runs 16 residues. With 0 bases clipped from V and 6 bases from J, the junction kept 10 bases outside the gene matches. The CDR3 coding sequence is TGCGCCAGCAGCTTGGGCCCCGGGACAGGGAGAAGCGAGCAGTACTTC. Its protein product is CASSLGPGTGRSEQYF.

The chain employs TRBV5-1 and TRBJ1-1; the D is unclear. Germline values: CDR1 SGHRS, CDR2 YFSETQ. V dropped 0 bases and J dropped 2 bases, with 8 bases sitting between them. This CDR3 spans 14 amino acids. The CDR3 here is CASSLEHLNTEAFF. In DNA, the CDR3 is TGCGCCAGCAGCTTGGAGCATCTCAACACTGAAGCTTTCTTT. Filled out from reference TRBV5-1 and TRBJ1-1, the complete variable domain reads KAGVTQTPRYLIKTRGQQVTLSCSPISGHRSVSWYQQTPGQGLQFLFEYFSETQRNKGNFPGRFSGRQFSNSRSEMNVSTLELGDSALYLCASSLEHLNTEAFFGQGTRLTVV.